This T cell receptor (beta chain) was identified in a study of memory CD4+ T cells and cytomegalovirus serostatus. Study-level findings and limits: Each of 67 CMV-associated TCRbeta sequences occurred in one to five individuals. CMV serostatus prediction reached median AUC 0.95, or 0.91 with US-trained model.

Single viable CD3+CD4+CD8-CD45RO+ cells were sorted as the memory CD4+ T cells. Turning to this clone: Its antigen is not identified.

V was trimmed by 0 bases and J by 6 bases, leaving 9 bases between them. Germline V gene lookup returns CDR1 MRHNA and CDR2 SNTAGT. The length of the CDR3 is 15 residues. Under the authors' procedure: Out-of-frame sequences were removed, leaving 2,204,828 distinct TCRbeta sequences. Only in-frame clones appear in the TCRdb table, and some are missing; sequencing was by immunoSEQ multiplex PCR. D and trimming were read from the DNA, whereas the V and J calls and clone size are those reported in that table. The sample carries about 41,000 clones, more than 75% recorded once. The genes are TRBV6-4 and TRBJ1-6; D perhaps matches TRBD1 (5 bases). The origin of this receptor is an adult in good health and CMV-seronegative. Sequencing used memory CD4+ T cells from blood. DNA of the CDR3: TGTGCCAGCAGTGACTCGATTCAGGGTAATTCACCCCTCCACTTT. It specifies CASSDSIQGNSPLHF.